This T cell receptor (beta chain) was observed in a study of regulatory T cells in long-lasting Graves disease. A word on this clonotype: Antigen: not known.

The length of the CDR3 is 17 residues. Trimming cost V 6 bases and J 5 bases; bases outside gene matches: 11. Findings and limits, study-wide: Having few samples may have compromised the accuracy.

Specified time point: newly diagnosed GD, antithyroid drugs for less than 3 months. RNA isolated from PBMCs was used to make the TCR library. It was an endocrinology department in Xi'an, China, that provided the patients. The authors built TCR beta libraries using iRepertoire HTBI primers and Arm-PCR of CDR3 regions. Via MiXCR, TCRdb re-called the multiplex PCR reads, giving one row per CDR3 protein. The sample carries about 220,000 distinct CDR3 sequences, around 20% recorded once. These records were also assigned to another study, of T cells in Graves' hyperthyroidism and ophthalmopathy. Per that study: Clinical symptoms, serum thyroxine, TRAb, thyroid ultrasound and orbital computed tomography established diagnosis. Most clonotypes expanded in thyroid above 0.001 were likewise present in blood.

The source is a woman aged 25 to 45 with Graves disease. Sequences were derived from peripheral blood mononuclear cells (PBMCs), sampled at new diagnosis, from a patient treated with antithyroid drugs. This chain uses TRBV12-3 or TRBV12-4 with TRBJ2-3; 13 bases fit TRBD2. CDR3 region: CASRSRRTSGSGDTQYF. CDR3 DNA sequence: TGTGCCAGCAGATCTAGAAGGACTAGCGGGAGTGGAGATACGCAGTATTTT.